Only one count was recorded for the clone carrying this TCR beta chain. Its antigen is as yet unknown. Compared with germline, one end of the junction differs, possibly owing to a read error. Semi-nested PCR with Nested Universal Primer A followed constant-region reverse priming of full-length variable regions. From the 5' RACE reads, TCRdb called clonotypes with MiXCR, one entry per CDR3 protein. The sample consists of 52,000 or so distinct CDR3 sequences, about a fifth of them appearing once. The CDR3 is made up of 15 amino acids. Looked up from germline, CDR1 is SGHRS and CDR2 is YFSETQ. Study-wide findings and caveats: Tumor Treg TCRs overlapped most with tumor naive CD4+ cells. Tumor memory CD4+ T cell TCR gene usage was found to cluster with blood and lymph node memory CD4+ cells and with lymph node naive CD4+ cells. Larger-cohort validation covered only one TCR beta V-J rearrangement.

Tregs were sorted as CD4+CD25+CD127-/low cells. The chain recombines TRBV5-1 with TRBJ2-3, with no clear D. This sequence was found in a female donor with breast cancer. Sequences were obtained from tumor-infiltrating Tregs sorted from the breast tumor. In DNA, the CDR3 is TGCGCCAGCCGCTTGTCTGACATCCAAGGAGATACGCAGTATTTT. It encodes CASRLSDIQGDTQYF.